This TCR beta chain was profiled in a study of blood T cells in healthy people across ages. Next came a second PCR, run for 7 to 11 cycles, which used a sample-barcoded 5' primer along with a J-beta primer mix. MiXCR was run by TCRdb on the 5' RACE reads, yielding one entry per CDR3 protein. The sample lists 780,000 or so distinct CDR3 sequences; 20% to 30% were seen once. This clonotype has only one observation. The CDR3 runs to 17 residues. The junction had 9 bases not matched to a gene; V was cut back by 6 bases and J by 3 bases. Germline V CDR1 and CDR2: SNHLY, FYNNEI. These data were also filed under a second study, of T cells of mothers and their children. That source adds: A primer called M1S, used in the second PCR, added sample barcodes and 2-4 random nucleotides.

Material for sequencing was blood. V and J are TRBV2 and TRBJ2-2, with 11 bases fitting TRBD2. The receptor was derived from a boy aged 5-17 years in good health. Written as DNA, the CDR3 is TGTGCCAGCAGCGCTAAACTAGCGGGAGAGCACACCGGGGAGCTGTTTTTT. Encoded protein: CASSAKLAGEHTGELFF.